Below are 3 T cell receptor beta chains sequenced from a single sample in a study of blood T cell repertoires in COVID-19. This table comes from immunoSEQ multiplex PCR, and its TCRdb copy is limited to in-frame clones, with some not included. Among 250,000 to 300,000 clones listed, approximately 86% were seen once. Sequenced sample: peripheral blood. Receptors originate from a man aged 25-45 years with active or convalescent COVID-19.

This chain uses TRBV11-2 with TRBJ1-2; 8 bases fit TRBD1. Trimming took 0 bases from V and 13 from J; bases not matched to a gene: 4. The CDR3 is 12 residues long. Looked up from germline, CDR1 is SGHAT and CDR2 is FQNNGV. CDR3 DNA sequence: TGTGCCAGCAGCTTAGAAGGACAGGGAACCACCTTC. This encodes CASSLEGQGTTF.

The chain is built from TRBV6-5 and TRBJ1-2; no clear D gene. In germline, CDR1 is MNHEY, CDR2 SVGAGI. This CDR3 contains 14 residues. V dropped 5 bases and J dropped 2 bases, with 12 bases sitting between them. This chain's CDR3 is CASSPRRGNYGYTF. CDR3 bases: TGTGCCAGCAGTCCCCGGAGAGGGAACTATGGCTACACCTTC.

The rearrangement links TRBV6-5 to TRBJ1-2; D is uncertain. V was clipped by 2 bases and J by 4 bases, with 17 bases between them. Germline CDR1 reads MNHEY; CDR2 reads SVGAGI. The CDR3 is 16 residues long. This CDR3 is CASSYLSKPPFYGYTF. CDR3 bases: TGTGCCAGCAGTTACCTGTCTAAGCCCCCCTTCTATGGCTACACCTTC.